These 31 T cell receptor beta chains share one sample of origin, sequenced in a study of T cell responses to AZD1222 COVID-19 vaccine. Assay: immunoSEQ multiplex PCR; the TCRdb copy retains only in-frame clones and omits some. The sample carries about 110,000 clones, about 87% recorded once. Sample: peripheral blood, taken on day 0 of AZD1222 vaccination. The receptors were gathered from an adult in good health.

This clone was seen only a few times. This chain links TRBV7-9 with TRBJ2-2, with D possibly matching TRBD1 (5 bases). The CDR3 loop spans 17 amino acids. CDR1 SEHNR and CDR2 FQNEAQ come from the germline V gene (reference sequence). Trimming stripped 5 bases from V and 2 bases from J, with 18 bases between. CDR3 coding DNA: TGTGCCAGCAGCCAACCCACGACCAGGGTTAACACCGGGGAGCTGTTTTTT. Encoded protein: CASSQPTTRVNTGELFF.

The chain joins TRBV5-4 to TRBJ2-1, with 14 positions matching TRBD2. J lost 5 bases, V lost 4 bases, and 8 bases had no gene match. CDR1 and CDR2 from the germline V gene are SGHNT and YYREEE (reference sequence). This CDR3 spans 17 amino acids. This CDR3 is CASSRGLAGARDNEQFF. In DNA form, the CDR3 reads TGTGCCAGCAGCCGGGGACTAGCGGGGGCCAGGGACAATGAGCAGTTCTTC.

The chain has TRBV19 and TRBJ1-3, with D perhaps TRBD1 (5 bases). This CDR3 is 16 amino acids long. V was trimmed by 4 bases and J by 4 bases, leaving 17 bases between them. Germline V gene data show CDR1 as LNHDA and CDR2 as SQIVND (reference sequence). The CDR3 spells CASSTKTGPAGNTIYF. In DNA form, the CDR3 reads TGTGCCAGTAGTACAAAGACGGGACCGGCCGGAAACACCATATATTTT.

About this clone itself: Other nucleotide sequences from this sample produce the same CDR3. The chain couples TRBV29-1 to TRBJ2-2, with TRBD2 identical over 8 bases. Germline values: CDR1 SQVTM, CDR2 ANQGSEA. The V gene end was trimmed by 6 bases and the J gene end by 6 bases; junction bases not matched to a gene: 12. The CDR3 is 15 amino acids. The CDR3 DNA sequence: TGCAGCGTGATAACGGGAGGGTCCAGCGCCGGGGAGCTGTTTTTT. It specifies CSVITGGSSAGELFF.

The chain couples TRBV20-1 to TRBJ2-7; D perhaps matches TRBD2 (6 bases). V gave up 6 bases and J gave up 3 bases, with 6 bases separating them. CDR3 length equals 10 residues. From germline, CDR1 is DFQATT and CDR2 SNEGSKA (reference sequence). The CDR3 DNA sequence: TGCAGTGCGGGGGGCTACGAGCAGTACTTC. Encoded protein: CSAGGYEQYF.

CDR3 sequence reads: CASSGSSEAFF. In DNA, the CDR3 is TGCGCCAGCAGCGGCAGTTCAGAAGCTTTCTTT. V gene TRBV5-1 combines with J gene TRBJ1-1; D is unclear. The V end lost 4 bases, the J end lost 8 bases, and 9 bases lay between the germline ends. This CDR3 has 11 residues. CDR1 and CDR2 (germline): SGHRS, YFSETQ.

This chain joins TRBV7-2 and TRBJ1-3; the D gene is possibly TRBD1 (5 bases). V was shortened by 1 base and J by 0 bases, with 7 bases between the two germline ends. CDR3 length equals 15 residues. CDR1 SGHTA and CDR2 FQGNSA come from the germline V gene. DNA of the CDR3: TGTGCCAGCAGCTTAGTCGGGGGCTCTGGAAACACCATATATTTT. Translated, it gives CASSLVGGSGNTIYF.

This clone came up once. The chain links TRBV4-2 to TRBJ1-3; D gene uncertain. Trimming cost V 0 bases and J 0 bases, with 6 bases left between them. The CDR3 loop spans 15 amino acids. Germline V gene lookup returns CDR1 LGHNA and CDR2 YNFKEQ. The CDR3 coding sequence is TGTGCCAGCAGCCAAGACCCTAGCTCTGGAAACACCATATATTTT. It translates to CASSQDPSSGNTIYF.

The gene calls are TRBV4-2 and TRBJ1-2; no clear D. The germline V gene has CDR1 LGHNA and CDR2 YNFKEQ. V lost 0 bases and J lost 3, with 11 bases in between. This CDR3 contains 15 residues. The DNA for the CDR3 is TGTGCCAGCAGCCAAGATTGGACTACTCACTATGGCTACACCTTC. Its translation is CASSQDWTTHYGYTF.

J is TRBJ2-7 and V is TRBV5-5; 10 bases map to TRBD1. There are 16 residues in the CDR3. The germline gives CDR1 SGHKS, CDR2 YYEKEE (reference sequence). V dropped 2 bases and J dropped 5; count of bases not matched to a gene: 10. The CDR3 DNA sequence: TGTGCCAGCAGCTTAACTTCGGACAGGGGGTGGGACGAGCAGTACTTC. Translation: CASSLTSDRGWDEQYF.

The chain uses TRBV7-9 and TRBJ1-5; TRBD1 aligns across 11 bases. The CDR3 has 15 amino acids. Germline V gene data show CDR1 as SEHNR and CDR2 as FQNEAQ (reference sequence). V trimming: 1 base; J trimming: 6 bases; junction bases outside the gene matches: 2. The CDR3, as DNA: TGTGCCAGCAGCTTAGGAGGGACAGGGGGTCAGCCCCAGCATTTT. Translation: CASSLGGTGGQPQHF. Full variable domain (remainder filled in from reference TRBV7-9 and TRBJ1-5): DTGVSQNPRHKITKRGQNVTFRCDPISEHNRLYWYRQTLGQGPEFLTYFQNEAQLEKSRLLSDRFSAERPKGSFSTLEIQRTEQGDSAMYLCASSLGGTGGQPQHFGDGTRLSIL.

The rearrangement links TRBV18 to TRBJ1-6; 10 positions match TRBD1. The CDR3 length is 14 residues. CDR1 is KGHSH and CDR2 is LQKENI in the germline V gene. V lost 5 bases and J lost 14; bases outside the gene matches: 9. The CDR3, as DNA: TGTGCCAGCTCAACCGGGACAGGGGACAAGGCCCTCCACTTT. Its protein is CASSTGTGDKALHF. Using reference TRBV18 and TRBJ1-6 for the parts outside the CDR3, the full variable domain is NAGVMQNPRHLVRRRGQEARLRCSPMKGHSHVYWYRQLPEEGLKFMVYLQKENIIDESGMPKERFSAEFPKEGPSILRIQQVVRGDSAAYFCASSTGTGDKALHFGNGTRLTVT.

The chain couples TRBV19 to TRBJ2-7, with TRBD1 identical over 7 bases. Germline V gives CDR1 LNHDA, CDR2 SQIVND (reference sequence). The CDR3 covers 14 residues. The trim removed 3 bases at V and 0 bases at J, leaving 2 bases unmatched. The chain's CDR3 is CASSITGVSYEQYF. DNA for the CDR3: TGTGCCAGTAGTATTACAGGGGTCTCCTACGAGCAGTACTTC.

The V call is TRBV6-1, the J call TRBJ1-1; no firm D call. Trimming removed 0 bases from V and 4 bases from J, with 9 bases in between. Germline assignment: CDR1 MNHNS and CDR2 SASEGT. The CDR3 is 14 amino acids. The CDR3 region is CASSEATGGTEAFF. Here the CDR3 DNA reads TGTGCCAGCAGTGAAGCTACGGGTGGCACTGAAGCTTTCTTT.

The genes are TRBV28 and TRBJ2-7; maybe TRBD1 (6 bases). There are 13 residues in the CDR3. Germline CDR1 is MDHEN and CDR2 is SYDVKM. V was clipped by 5 bases and J by 2 bases, with 10 bases between them. This CDR3 is CASSPRGPYEQYF. CDR3 nucleotide sequence: TGTGCCAGCAGTCCCAGGGGACCCTACGAGCAGTACTTC.

The chain carries TRBV7-2 and TRBJ2-7, with TRBD2 identical over 11 bases. CDR3 size: 16 residues. The ends lost 6 bases at V and 2 bases at J; junction bases unmatched: 9. Germline assignment: CDR1 SGHTA and CDR2 FQGNSA. The CDR3 nucleotides read TGTGCCAGCAGGCTTGTAACTAGCGGGAGTACCTACGAGCAGTACTTC. Its protein is CASRLVTSGSTYEQYF.

This chain connects TRBV6-1 to TRBJ2-7; no firm D call. Germline V gives CDR1 MNHNS, CDR2 SASEGT. Trimming shortened V by 5 bases and J by 5 bases, and 16 bases separated the two germline ends. The CDR3 is 14 residues long. CDR3 amino acids: CASSSQRSWDEQYF. In nucleotides, the CDR3 is TGTGCCAGCAGTTCCCAAAGGTCGTGGGACGAGCAGTACTTC.

The chain has TRBV7-2 and TRBJ1-1; possibly TRBD1 for D (6 bases). This CDR3 contains 14 residues. Germline V gene data show CDR1 as SGHTA and CDR2 as FQGNSA. V lost 3 bases to trimming and J lost 4 bases, with 12 bases between them. The chain's CDR3 is CASSFLEGVTEAFF. CDR3 DNA: TGTGCCAGCAGCTTCCTTGAGGGGGTCACTGAAGCTTTCTTT.

The chain is built from TRBV25-1 and TRBJ2-1; tentatively, D is TRBD1 or TRBD2 (5 bases each). The CDR3 consists of 15 residues. The V end was cut by 3 bases, the J end by 4 bases, with 13 bases between. Per the germline V gene, CDR1 is MGHDK and CDR2 is SYGVNS. The CDR3: CASSEGTHPYNEQFF. CDR3 DNA sequence: TGTGCCAGCAGTGAGGGGACCCACCCATACAATGAGCAGTTCTTC.

The count of this clone is one. V usage is TRBV24-1 and J usage is TRBJ2-1; the match to TRBD2 covers 11 bases. Germline assignment: CDR1 KGHDR and CDR2 SFDVKD. CDR3 length: 16 residues. With 1 base clipped from V and 8 bases from J, the junction kept 6 bases outside the gene matches. This chain's CDR3 is CATSDFSGGARDEQFF. The DNA of the CDR3 is TGTGCCACCAGTGATTTTAGCGGGGGGGCCAGGGATGAGCAGTTCTTC.

This clone appeared a few times. The chain has TRBV30 and TRBJ1-1; D remains unclear. This CDR3 region has 14 residues. From germline, CDR1 is GTSNPN and CDR2 SVGIG (reference sequence). V was trimmed by 4 bases and J by 0 bases, leaving 12 bases between them. CDR3 nucleotide sequence: TGTGCCTGGAACCCTGAGGGCTTGAACACTGAAGCTTTCTTT. It codes for CAWNPEGLNTEAFF.

This clone was detected once. The chain is built from TRBV10-2 and TRBJ1-2; D remains unclear. The germline V and J ends were trimmed by 11 bases and 6 bases, with 19 bases remaining between them. The CDR3 sequence is 13 residues long. Germline V gives CDR1 WSHSY, CDR2 SAAADI. CDR3 in amino acids: CAGSIAGRDGYTF. The CDR3 DNA follows: TGCGCCGGGTCAATCGCCGGCCGCGATGGCTACACCTTC.

The chain links TRBV3-1 (or the pseudogene TRBV3-2) to TRBJ1-6, with 9 bases lining up with TRBD1. The germline V gene encodes CDR1 LGHDT and CDR2 YNNKEL (reference sequence). This CDR3 has 18 amino acids. V lost 3 bases, J lost 0 bases, and 6 bases stayed unmatched. CDR3 amino acids: CASSQNDRGSSYNSPLHF. For the CDR3, the DNA is TGTGCCAGCAGCCAGAACGACAGGGGGAGCTCCTATAATTCACCCCTCCACTTT.

This sequence joins TRBV6-5 and TRBJ2-7, with TRBD1 matching over 9 bases. Germline V gene data show CDR1 as MNHEY and CDR2 as SVGAGI. The trim removed 6 bases at V and 6 bases at J, leaving 9 bases unmatched. This CDR3 spans 14 amino acids. In DNA, the CDR3 is TGTGCCAGCAGCCCCGGGACAGGGATAGGCGAGCAGTACTTC. Translation gives CASSPGTGIGEQYF.

This chain links TRBV5-6 with TRBJ1-2; the match to TRBD1 covers 9 bases. CDR1 SGHDT and CDR2 YYEEEE come from the germline V gene. CDR3 size: 16 residues. Germline trimming cut 4 bases from V and 2 bases from J; bases unmatched to any gene: 9. The CDR3: CASSRRPGTGNYGYTF. DNA of the CDR3: TGTGCCAGCAGCCGACGTCCCGGGACAGGGAACTATGGCTACACCTTC.

The CDR3 nucleotides read TGTGCCAGCAGCCAGGCCGGACTAGCGGGAGCCTCTGAGCAGTACTTC. It codes for CASSQAGLAGASEQYF. The V and J genes are TRBV3-1 (or the pseudogene TRBV3-2) and TRBJ2-7, with TRBD2 matching 13 bases. This CDR3 has 16 residues. Germline lookup yields CDR1 LGHDT and CDR2 YNNKEL (reference sequence). V was clipped by 3 bases and J by 7 bases; unmatched bases: 9.

This chain uses TRBV5-1 with TRBJ1-2; TRBD1 matches 7 bases. Germline V CDR1 and CDR2: SGHRS, YFSETQ. Germline trimming cut 0 bases from V and 7 bases from J; bases unmatched to any gene: 6. The CDR3 runs 14 residues. CDR3 DNA: TGCGCCAGCAGCTTGGGAGGGGGCGGTGGTGGCTACACCTTC. Encoded protein: CASSLGGGGGGYTF.

The chain is built from TRBV20-1 and TRBJ1-5; D remains ambiguous. The CDR3 has 14 residues. V was shortened by 3 bases and J by 5 bases, with 14 bases between the two germline ends. Germline CDR1 and CDR2: DFQATT and SNEGSKA (reference sequence). The DNA of the CDR3 is TGCAGTGCTAGTCCGGGTACACACGATCAGCCCCAGCATTTT. It is translated as CSASPGTHDQPQHF.

Regarding this clone: Additional DNA sequences in this sample encode the identical CDR3. The rearrangement joins TRBV19 to TRBJ1-1; D unclear. This CDR3 region has 12 residues. CDR1 and CDR2 from the germline V gene are LNHDA and SQIVND (reference sequence). The V gene lost 1 base and the J gene lost 4 bases, with 4 bases spanning the gap. DNA for the CDR3: TGTGCCAGTAGTATAGGTTTCACTGAAGCTTTCTTT. Its protein is CASSIGFTEAFF.

The chain links TRBV5-1 to TRBJ2-3, with D unclear. Germline V gene lookup returns CDR1 SGHRS and CDR2 YFSETQ. There are 14 residues in the CDR3. Trimming shortened V by 4 bases and J by 4 bases, and 13 bases separated the two germline ends. The CDR3 nucleotides are TGCGCCAGCAGCCCACGGGCCTCCCCAGATACGCAGTATTTT. Amino acids: CASSPRASPDTQYF. The full variable domain, with the rest looked up from reference TRBV5-1 and TRBJ2-3, is KAGVTQTPRYLIKTRGQQVTLSCSPISGHRSVSWYQQTPGQGLQFLFEYFSETQRNKGNFPGRFSGRQFSNSRSEMNVSTLELGDSALYLCASSPRASPDTQYFGPGTRLTVL.

This clone was detected a few times. The V call is TRBV10-3, the J call TRBJ2-3, with TRBD2 as a possible D gene (7 bases). Germline V gives CDR1 ENHRY, CDR2 SYGVKD. Trimming took off 3 bases at V and 2 bases at J, with 12 bases between the two ends. The CDR3 loop spans 15 amino acids. The CDR3 DNA is TGTGCCATCAGTGACCCGGGGGGCCTCACAGATACGCAGTATTTT. Translating gives CAISDPGGLTDTQYF.